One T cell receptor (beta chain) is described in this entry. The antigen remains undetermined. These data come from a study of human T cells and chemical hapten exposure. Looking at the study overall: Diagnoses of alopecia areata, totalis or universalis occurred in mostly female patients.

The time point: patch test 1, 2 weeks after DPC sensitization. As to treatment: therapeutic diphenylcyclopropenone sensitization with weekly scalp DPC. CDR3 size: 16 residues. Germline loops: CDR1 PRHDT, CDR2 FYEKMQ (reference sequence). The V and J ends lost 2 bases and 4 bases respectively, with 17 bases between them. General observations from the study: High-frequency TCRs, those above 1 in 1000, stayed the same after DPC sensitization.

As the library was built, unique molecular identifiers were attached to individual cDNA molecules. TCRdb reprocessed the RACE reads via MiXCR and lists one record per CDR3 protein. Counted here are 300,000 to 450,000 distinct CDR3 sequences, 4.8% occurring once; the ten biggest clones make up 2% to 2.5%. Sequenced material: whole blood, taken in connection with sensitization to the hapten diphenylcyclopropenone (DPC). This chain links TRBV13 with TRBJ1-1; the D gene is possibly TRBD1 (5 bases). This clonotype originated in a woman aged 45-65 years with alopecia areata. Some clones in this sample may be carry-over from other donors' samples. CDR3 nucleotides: TGTGCCAGCAGCTTATTTCGGGGCTTGGAGGCCACTGAAGCTTTCTTT. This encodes CASSLFRGLEATEAFF.